This entry lists 4 T cell receptor beta chains sequenced from one sample in a study of blood T cell repertoires in COVID-19. Sequencing used immunoSEQ multiplex PCR; TCRdb keeps in-frame clones, though not all of them. Counted here are about 150,000 clones, around nine tenths occurring once; the ten biggest clones make up 5% to 6%. Input material: peripheral blood. The receptors shown here come from a human donor in a cohort sampled during active COVID-19.

The chain recombines TRBV4-1 with TRBJ1-1, with 8 bases aligning to TRBD1. This CDR3 comprises 17 residues. The germline CDR1 and CDR2 sequences are MGHRA and YSYEKL. The junction had 12 bases not matched to a gene; V was cut back by 0 bases and J by 6 bases. The CDR3, as DNA: TGCGCCAGCAGCCAAGATCAGCTGATCCTACAGGGGGCTGAAGCTTTCTTT. The encoded protein is CASSQDQLILQGAEAFF.

The chain joins TRBV6-1 to TRBJ2-3, with 13 bases aligning to TRBD2. With 0 bases clipped from V and 4 bases from J, the junction kept 1 base outside the gene matches. Germline CDR1 and CDR2: MNHNS and SASEGT. This CDR3 region has 16 residues. The CDR3 bases are TGTGCCAGCAGTGAAGCACTAGCGGGAGGGCCAGATACGCAGTATTTT. This sequence encodes CASSEALAGGPDTQYF.

This clone was counted only a few times. V and J are TRBV11-2 and TRBJ1-1, with 9 bases matching TRBD1. CDR1 SGHAT and CDR2 FQNNGV come from the germline V gene. Trimming at V came to 5 bases and at J to 5 bases, leaving 3 bases not matched to a gene. The CDR3 consists of 13 residues. CDR3 residues: CASSRDRETEAFF. The CDR3 nucleotides are TGTGCCAGCAGCAGGGACAGGGAGACTGAAGCTTTCTTT.

This sequence joins TRBV30 and TRBJ1-2; D unclear. Germline loops: CDR1 GTSNPN, CDR2 SVGIG (reference sequence). The length of the CDR3 is 11 residues. Trimming took off 3 bases at V and 8 bases at J, with 10 bases between the two ends. CDR3 amino acids: CAWRGELGYTF. CDR3 in DNA: TGTGCCTGGAGGGGAGAGCTGGGCTACACCTTC.